This T cell receptor (beta chain) was recorded in a study of CD8+ T cells in alopecia areata. Whole-study findings and limits: With one nonresponder, baseline CD8+ expansion's link to response remains uncertain. Especially in alopecia totalis/universalis, lesional scalp showed greater clonality than normal scalp did. Within the top 100, expanded CD8+ clones significantly decreased with tofacitinib, as did scalp clonality. Scalp samples also yield sequences of resident alphabeta T cells from normal skin.

RNA extraction was followed by reverse transcription into cDNA, which acted as the sequencing template. Profiling relied on immunoSEQ multiplex PCR, and the TCRdb table lists in-frame clones only, not all of them. The table shows approximately 180,000 clones, with about 55% occurring only once. Treatment indicated: oral pan-JAK inhibitor, 5-10 mg twice daily. Details on this clone: As yet, its antigen is unknown.

The CDR3 runs to 12 residues. Germline CDR1 SNHLY, CDR2 FYNNEI. V lost 7 bases and J lost 3, with 10 bases in between. This chain links TRBV2 with TRBJ2-7; perhaps TRBD1 as D (6 bases). Here the sequenced sample was CD8+ T cells sorted from blood, taken at week 24, from a patient treated with tofacitinib. The sequence came from a human donor with alopecia areata. CDR3 coding DNA: TGTGCCAGCAACCCGGACAGCTACGAGCAGTACTTC. Residues: CASNPDSYEQYF.